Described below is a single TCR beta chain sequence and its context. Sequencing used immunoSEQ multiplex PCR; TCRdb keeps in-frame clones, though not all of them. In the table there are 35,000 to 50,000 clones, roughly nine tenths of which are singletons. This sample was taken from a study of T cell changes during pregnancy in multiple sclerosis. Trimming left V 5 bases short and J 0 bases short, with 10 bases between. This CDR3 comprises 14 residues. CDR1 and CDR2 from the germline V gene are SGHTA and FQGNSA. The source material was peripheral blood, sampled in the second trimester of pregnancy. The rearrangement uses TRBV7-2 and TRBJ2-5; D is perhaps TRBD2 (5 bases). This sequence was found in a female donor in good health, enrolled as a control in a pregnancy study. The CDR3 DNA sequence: TGTGCCAGCAGCCCCCGGCGGGACCAAGAGACCCAGTACTTC. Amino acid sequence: CASSPRRDQETQYF.